This TCR beta chain comes out of a study of cytomegalovirus exposure and HLA in healthy donors (dated by TCRdb to about 2017). Study-level background: An earlier analysis of 587 of the donors reported 250 to 300 Gb of sequence data and some 120 million unique TCR beta sequences from about 200 million T cells. About 300 gigabases of sequencing data and about 92 million unique TCR sequences made up an early release that covered 640 HLA-typed donors. Of the 398 genotyped donors, 65% to 90% fell in the genetic ancestry cluster associated with self-reported Caucasian donors. The study aimed to test whether signatures of past pathogen exposure could be identified by cataloging public T cell receptors. The study used immunosequencing to profile the T cell repertoires of approximately 630 subjects and linked those repertoires to cytomegalovirus serostatus. Along with the roughly 670-subject first cohort, a separate validation cohort of around 110 different subjects was used. To predict cytomegalovirus infection status, the study combined high-throughput TCR immunosequencing, statistical association of individual TCRs with disease status, and machine learning. A later analysis re-analyzed previously published TCR beta repertoires from hundreds of donors and added high-resolution HLA genotyping to study TCR occurrence patterns. In the later analysis, no new phenotypic data were used to find candidate immune exposures; instead, reliance was placed on TCR beta sequences and their occurrence across donors. In an earlier analysis of more than 550 of the donors, high-throughput TCR beta sequencing was used to judge whether each TCR beta V gene segment behaved as functional or pseudogenic. Donor age, sex, ethnicity and CMV serostatus were compiled together with the repertoire data. In a later genetic analysis, genome-wide SNP genotypes for about 55% of the 666 donors were used, and that subset was treated as a discovery cohort. All discovery cohort repertoires had been generated on a single sequencing platform. HLA typing covered class I and class II loci at four-digit resolution. Typing coverage varied by locus: roughly 620-640 donors for A, B, C, DRB1 and DQB1; more than 500 for DQA1; over 600 for DPA1; roughly 450 for DPB1. About 5 DR-DQ haplotypes were handled as single units for association and clustering, since linkage in the cohort was strong. On average, around 240,000 unique TCR beta nucleotide sequences were sequenced per donor among 398 genotyped donors of the cohort, with 15% to 20% of those sequences being non-productive. Paper-wide results and their limitations: A further reported finding was that TCR beta sequences accurately predicted the HLA-A and HLA-B alleles for most subjects in the first cohort. The authors suggested that the approach could potentially be generalized to other disease states and immunological phenotypes. In an earlier analysis of about 600 of the donors, most TCR beta V segments appeared in productive rearrangements about 87% or about 30% of the time, broadly matching IMGT annotations. A later analysis found that most CMV-associated TCR beta chains appeared HLA-restricted, with HLA associations seemingly driven largely by CMV exposure. In both the original and validation cohorts, the classifier was reported to diagnose cytomegalovirus status with high specificity and sensitivity. The sequencing pipeline was judged likely to have produced a cluster of highly shared sequence variants as a technical artifact. A later analysis reported that several top co-occurrence clusters appeared linked to parvovirus B19, influenza, CMV and Epstein-Barr virus. A later analysis found that HLA-associated TCR beta chains were more clonally expanded and had lower generation probabilities than equally common non-associated chains. Around 16 rarely observed V segments, including chromosome 9 orphons, were excluded from the earlier analysis of almost 600 of the donors because counts were too low. In a later analysis, the rate of TCR association differed among HLA loci, with DRB1 alleles having the most associated TCRs and HLA-C alleles having the fewest. In a later genetic analysis, fewer N-insertions in productive TCRs were reported among donors in an Asian-associated ancestry cluster than the 666-donor mean. Presence/absence analyses assumed roughly uniform sequencing depth across donors, an assumption that may not hold. HLA typing was unavailable for some donors at each locus, so association tests used only the typed subset. V-gene and J-gene trimming of TCR beta chains was associated with a missense DCLRE1C variant in a later genetic analysis, and the association was replicated in an independent cohort. When HLA alleles, especially DR and DQ, strongly co-occurred, TCR associations were difficult to assign to individual alleles. In vitro tests confirmed that three of the cytomegalovirus-associated TCR beta chains recognize cytomegalovirus antigens. The study listed 164 TCR beta chains as associated with cytomegalovirus. Across donors, most TCR sequences were observed very rarely, whereas some public TCRs were present in many individuals. In this cohort, only TCR beta chains were sequenced, and detectable features were limited by the absence of alpha or paired-chain data. Correlated functional status among segregating V segments might be attributable to linkage disequilibrium, but an unknown experimental factor could not be ruled out. In a later analysis, about 16,000 TCR beta sequences were associated with specific HLA alleles at a false discovery rate of 0.05. Immune exposure information for the cohort was limited to CMV serostatus.

The cohort consisted of 600 or so healthy bone marrow donors. At the time of sampling, all cohort members were nominally healthy, though unrecorded immune exposures were likely present. The donor was CMV seropositive and belonged to the group of more than 250 seropositive cohort members. Every donor gave a peripheral blood sample, and the peripheral blood mononuclear cells from that sample were used for TCR beta sequencing. Genomic DNA extraction from the blood cell samples was performed with the Qiagen DNeasy Blood Extraction Kit. This clone turned up a few times. The antigen it binds to is not known. No base quality information exists; no much larger clone differs at one position. Libraries came from the immunoSEQ multiplex PCR assay. For the multiplex PCR, a mixture combining 60 forward primers for TCR Vbeta segments and 13 reverse primers for TCR Jbeta segments was used. The CDR3 region of rearranged TCR beta genes was amplified from genomic DNA by a multiplex PCR assay. The Illumina HiSeq System was used to sequence the amplified TCR beta libraries as 87-base-pair reads. The authors' analysis ran thus. A later analysis tallied roughly 76 million unique TCR beta chains across the roughly 610 repertoires, and about 10 million of those chains were shared by two or more donors. A nearest-neighbor algorithm error-corrected the raw reads and collapsed the reads into unique sequences, merging closely related sequences to remove PCR and sequencing errors. CDR3 sequences were aligned to IMGT reference sequences to assign V, D and J gene segments. For a sequence to be retained, a match of at least six nucleotides to both a V gene segment and a J gene segment was required. Rearrangements were called productive when the CDR3 lacked stop codons and stayed in frame with V and J; all others were non-productive. CDR3 was defined according to IMGT convention as the region running from the second conserved V-encoded cysteine to the conserved J-encoded phenylalanine. The earlier analysis of about 640 of the donors excluded any sequence lacking an unambiguous match to a single V gene segment. An earlier analysis of roughly 590 of the donors called V segments functional above 56.7% productive rearrangements and segregating when the between-donor standard deviation exceeded 5%. To diagnose cytomegalovirus status from the catalog of TCR beta chain sequences, a statistical classification framework was built. V and J gene assignment, in a later analysis, came from comparing TCR nucleotide sequences with IMGT/GENE-DB human TR gene sequences. In a later analysis, CDR3 sequences and most-parsimonious VDJ recombination scenarios were assigned using the TCRdist pipeline. A later analysis defined each TCR beta chain by its CDR3 amino acid sequence plus V-gene family, and excluded reads lacking a unique V-gene family. As a way to deal with suspected cross-contamination and a sequencing artifact, a later analysis dropped 640 or so nucleotide sequences that were highly shared and had low generation probability. In a later analysis, a clonal expansion index for each public chain was calculated from normalized within-repertoire ranks of inferred template counts. In a later analysis, generation probabilities were computed with a VDJ recombination model fitted to out-of-frame rearrangements, and the resulting probabilities were checked against IGoR. A later analysis scored TCR-TCR, TCR-HLA and TCR-CMV co-occurrence with hypergeometric tests, applying a repertoire-size bias correction to TCR pairs. False discovery rates were estimated in a later analysis by permuting HLA or CMV assignments 20 times. In a later analysis, co-occurring TCRs were grouped using DBSCAN, and TCRdist sequence similarity was added for clustering within HLA-allele-positive subsets. Co-occurrence clustering excluded repertoires with fewer than 30,000 or more than 120,000 public chains, plus five with anomalous nucleotide sharing. TCRdb's version of the immuneACCESS table is confined to in-frame rearrangements and falls short of the full clone set. An unresolved V gene accounts for under half of the shortfall where checked; the remainder is of unknown origin. V, J and clone size are those of that table, while D and trimming were read from the DNA. This sample comprises 150,000 to 200,000 clones, 78% of them detected only once. The top ten hold around 7% of the sample.

The source material was PBMCs. The origin of this receptor is a woman aged 40-49 years in good health and CMV-seropositive.

This receptor carries the CDR3 CASSLDRGHQETQYF. The DNA is as follows: TGTGCCAGCAGCCTCGACAGGGGGCACCAAGAGACCCAGTACTTC. The sequence links TRBV11-1 to TRBJ2-5; 10 central nucleotides agree with TRBD1. The CDR3 starts with the cysteine, ends with the phenylalanine, and has 15 residues. The read is trimmed to its CDR3 DNA, 45 bases read in frame from base 1. The germline V and J ends show losses of 5 bases and 0 bases respectively, and no gene match explains 3 bases of the junction. CDR1 and CDR2 are read off the germline V gene (reference sequence) as SGHAT and FQDESV.